What follows is one T cell receptor (beta chain) and its context. This clone turned up a few times. Its specific antigen is unknown. Qualities for individual bases were not recorded, and no much larger clone is one base off. The cohort was made up of approximately 670 healthy bone marrow donors. At the time of sampling, all cohort members were nominally healthy, though unrecorded immune exposures were likely present. The donor tested CMV seronegative and was one of the 352 seronegative cohort members. A peripheral blood sample was collected from each donor, and TCR beta sequencing was performed on peripheral blood mononuclear cells. Genomic DNA extraction from the blood cell samples was performed with the Qiagen DNeasy Blood Extraction Kit. Library preparation was by the immunoSEQ multiplex PCR assay. For the multiplex PCR, a mixture combining 60 forward primers for TCR Vbeta segments and 13 reverse primers for TCR Jbeta segments was used. A multiplex PCR assay on genomic DNA amplified the CDR3 region of rearranged TCR beta genes. Amplified TCR beta libraries were sequenced as 87-base-pair reads on the Illumina HiSeq System. Per the source publication's procedure: Across the 670 or so repertoires, a later analysis counted tens of millions of unique TCR beta chains, roughly 11 million of which were shared by at least two donors. A nearest-neighbor algorithm error-corrected the raw reads and collapsed the reads into unique sequences, merging closely related sequences to remove PCR and sequencing errors. V, D and J gene segments were assigned by aligning CDR3 sequences to IMGT reference sequences. For a sequence to be retained, a match of at least six nucleotides was required to both a V gene segment and a J gene segment. A rearrangement was called productive if the CDR3 had no stop codons and remained in frame with V and J, and every other rearrangement was called non-productive. Following IMGT convention, CDR3 was defined as the stretch from the second conserved V-encoded cysteine to the conserved J-encoded phenylalanine. The earlier analysis of 500 to 750 of the donors excluded any sequence lacking an unambiguous match to a single V gene segment. In an earlier analysis of almost 600 of the donors, a V segment was called functional when productive rearrangements were above 56.7%, and segregating when the standard deviation between donors exceeded 5%. A statistical classification framework was built for diagnosing cytomegalovirus status from the catalog of TCR beta chain sequences. V and J gene assignment, in a later analysis, came from comparing TCR nucleotide sequences with IMGT/GENE-DB human TR gene sequences. In a later analysis, CDR3 sequences and most-parsimonious VDJ recombination scenarios were assigned using the TCRdist pipeline. In a later analysis, each TCR beta chain was defined by its CDR3 amino acid sequence together with its V-gene family, and reads without a unique V-gene family were excluded. As a way to deal with suspected cross-contamination and a sequencing artifact, a later analysis dropped approximately 570 nucleotide sequences that were highly shared and had low generation probability. In a later analysis, a clonal expansion index was calculated for each public chain from normalized within-repertoire ranks of inferred template counts. In a later analysis, generation probabilities were computed using a VDJ recombination model fitted to out-of-frame rearrangements, and the results were checked against IGoR. In a later analysis, hypergeometric tests were used to score TCR-TCR, TCR-HLA and TCR-CMV co-occurrence, with a repertoire-size bias correction applied to TCR pairs. False discovery rates were estimated in a later analysis by permuting HLA or CMV assignments 20 times. In a later analysis, co-occurring TCRs were grouped with DBSCAN, and TCRdist sequence similarity was added when clustering was performed within HLA-allele-positive subsets. Co-occurrence clustering excluded repertoires with fewer than 30,000 or more than 120,000 public chains, plus five with anomalous nucleotide sharing. As stored in TCRdb, this immuneACCESS dataset retains in-frame rearrangements with V and J assigned. A fraction of the clones does not appear; measured against another copy, unresolved V genes explain less than half of the discrepancy, and the remainder lacks a known reason. From that table come the V and J calls and clone size; the DNA was used to work out D and trimming. In this sample the table shows about 77,000 clones, around 78% of which occur a single time. The top ten constitute nearly 3.5% of the sample.

The data originate from a study of cytomegalovirus exposure and HLA in healthy donors listed by TCRdb under 2017. Broadly, across the study: An earlier analysis of some 620 of the donors reported around 280 Gb of sequence data and 117 million unique TCR beta sequences obtained from about 200 million T cells. An early release that covered about 600 HLA-typed donors contained 300 to 350 gigabases of sequencing data and tens of millions of unique TCR sequences. Along with the approximately 700-subject first cohort, a separate validation cohort of over a hundred different subjects was used. Typing coverage varied by locus: roughly 629-640 donors for A, B, C, DRB1 and DQB1; approximately 560 for DQA1; about 600 for DPA1; approximately 470 for DPB1. A later analysis re-analyzed previously published TCR beta repertoires from 660 or so donors and added high-resolution HLA genotyping to study TCR occurrence patterns. The aim of the study was to test whether cataloging public T cell receptors could identify signatures of past pathogen exposure. All discovery cohort repertoires had been generated using a single sequencing platform. The study used immunosequencing to profile the T cell repertoires of several hundred subjects and linked those repertoires to cytomegalovirus serostatus. The genetic ancestry cluster associated with self-reported Caucasian donors included around 76% of the roughly 360 genotyped donors. Genome-wide SNP genotypes for about 65% of the 666 donors were used in a later genetic analysis, which treated that subset as a discovery cohort. In an earlier analysis of 587 of the donors, high-throughput TCR beta sequencing was used to judge whether each TCR beta V gene segment behaved as functional or pseudogenic. HLA typing covered class I and class II loci at four-digit resolution. Across roughly 420 genotyped donors of the cohort, an average of about 240,000 unique TCR beta nucleotide sequences per donor were sequenced, and 15% to 20% of those sequences were non-productive. Roughly five DR-DQ haplotypes were handled as single units for association and clustering because linkage in the cohort was strong. Rather than using new phenotypic data, the later analysis identified candidate immune exposures from TCR beta sequences and from how often those sequences occurred across donors. The study combined high-throughput TCR immunosequencing, statistical association of individual TCRs with disease status, and machine learning to predict cytomegalovirus infection status. Donor age, sex, ethnicity and CMV serostatus were compiled together with the repertoire data.

What the work shows at the level of the full study, not this receptor alone: In both the original and validation cohorts, the classifier was reported to diagnose cytomegalovirus status with high specificity and sensitivity. A few of the identified cytomegalovirus-associated TCR beta chains were confirmed in vitro to be specific for cytomegalovirus antigens. A later analysis found that HLA-associated TCR beta chains were more clonally expanded and had lower generation probabilities than equally common non-associated chains. Sequencing depth was assumed to be roughly uniform across donors in the presence/absence analyses, though that assumption may not hold. In an earlier analysis of approximately 600 of the donors, most TCR beta V segments were observed in productive rearrangements about 90% or about 30% of the time, broadly matching IMGT annotations. Several of the top co-occurrence clusters appeared to be linked to parvovirus B19, influenza, CMV and Epstein-Barr virus, according to a later analysis. Correlated functional status among segregating V segments might be attributable to linkage disequilibrium, but an unknown experimental factor could not be ruled out. In the study, some 160 TCR beta chains were listed as associated with cytomegalovirus. The 87-base-pair reads could not distinguish some IMGT-functional V segments, including TRBV6-2 and TRBV6-3, so those segments were excluded. A group of highly shared sequence variants was considered likely to be a technical artifact of the sequencing pipeline. In a later analysis, most CMV-associated TCR beta chains were found to appear HLA-restricted, with HLA associations seemingly driven largely by CMV exposure. According to the authors, the approach could potentially be generalized to other disease states and immunological phenotypes. Because HLA typing was missing for some donors at each locus, association tests included only the typed subset. In a later analysis, about 17,000 TCR beta sequences were associated with specific HLA alleles at a false discovery rate of 0.05. Only TCR beta chains were sequenced in this cohort, and the absence of alpha or paired-chain data limited detectable features. In a later analysis, the rate of TCR association differed among HLA loci, with DRB1 alleles having the most associated TCRs and HLA-C alleles having the fewest. A later genetic analysis associated a missense DCLRE1C variant with V-gene and J-gene trimming of TCR beta chains, and an independent cohort replicated the association. A further reported finding was that TCR beta sequences accurately predicted the HLA-A and HLA-B alleles for most subjects in the first cohort. Because counts were too low, about 15 rarely observed V segments, including chromosome 9 orphons, were left out of the earlier analysis of about 500 of the donors. Across donors, most TCR sequences were observed very rarely, whereas some public TCRs were present in many individuals. Compared with the 666-donor mean, donors in an Asian-associated ancestry cluster had fewer N-insertions in productive TCRs, according to a later genetic analysis. Strong co-occurrence of HLA alleles, especially DR and DQ, made assigning TCR associations to individual alleles difficult. Immune exposure information for the cohort was limited to CMV serostatus.

Including cysteine and phenylalanine, the CDR3 has 14 amino acids. Left in the record is the CDR3 DNA by itself, 42 bases read in frame from the first base. V trim: 1 base; J trim: 7 bases; unmatched bases: 4. CDR1 SGHRS and CDR2 YFSETQ were looked up in the germline V gene. The sample taken for sequencing was PBMCs. The TCR sequence derives from a man aged 35 to 55 in good health and CMV-seronegative. This receptor chain uses TRBV5-1 and TRBJ1-2, with TRBD1 identical over 10 junction bases. In nucleotides, the sequence is TGCGCCAGCAGCTTGAGACAGGGGGCAGGTGGCTACACCTTC. This sequence encodes CASSLRQGAGGYTF. When the CDR3 is completed using the reference TRBV5-1 and TRBJ1-2 genes on either side, the full variable domain is KAGVTQTPRYLIKTRGQQVTLSCSPISGHRSVSWYQQTPGQGLQFLFEYFSETQRNKGNFPGRFSGRQFSNSRSEMNVSTLELGDSALYLCASSLRQGAGGYTFGSGTRLTVV.